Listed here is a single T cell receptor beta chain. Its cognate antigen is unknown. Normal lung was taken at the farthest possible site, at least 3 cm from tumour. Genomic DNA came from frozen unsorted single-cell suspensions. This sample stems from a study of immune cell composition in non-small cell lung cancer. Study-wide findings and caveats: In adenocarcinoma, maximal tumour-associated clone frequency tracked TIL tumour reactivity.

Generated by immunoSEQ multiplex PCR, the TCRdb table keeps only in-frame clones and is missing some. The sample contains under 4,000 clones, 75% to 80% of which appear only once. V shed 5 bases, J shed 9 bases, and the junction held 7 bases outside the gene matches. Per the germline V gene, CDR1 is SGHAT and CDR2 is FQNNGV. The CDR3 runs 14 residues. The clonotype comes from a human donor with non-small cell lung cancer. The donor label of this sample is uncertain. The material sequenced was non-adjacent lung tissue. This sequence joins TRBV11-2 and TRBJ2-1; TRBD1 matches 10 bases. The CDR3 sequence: CASSRDRGFSEQFF. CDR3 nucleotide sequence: TGTGCCAGCAGCCGGGACAGGGGTTTCAGTGAGCAGTTCTTC. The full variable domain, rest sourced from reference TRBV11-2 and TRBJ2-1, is EAGVAQSPRYKIIEKRQSVAFWCNPISGHATLYWYQQILGQGPKLLIQFQNNGVVDDSQLPKDRFSAERLKGVDSTLKIQPAKLEDSAVYLCASSRDRGFSEQFFGPGTRLTVL.